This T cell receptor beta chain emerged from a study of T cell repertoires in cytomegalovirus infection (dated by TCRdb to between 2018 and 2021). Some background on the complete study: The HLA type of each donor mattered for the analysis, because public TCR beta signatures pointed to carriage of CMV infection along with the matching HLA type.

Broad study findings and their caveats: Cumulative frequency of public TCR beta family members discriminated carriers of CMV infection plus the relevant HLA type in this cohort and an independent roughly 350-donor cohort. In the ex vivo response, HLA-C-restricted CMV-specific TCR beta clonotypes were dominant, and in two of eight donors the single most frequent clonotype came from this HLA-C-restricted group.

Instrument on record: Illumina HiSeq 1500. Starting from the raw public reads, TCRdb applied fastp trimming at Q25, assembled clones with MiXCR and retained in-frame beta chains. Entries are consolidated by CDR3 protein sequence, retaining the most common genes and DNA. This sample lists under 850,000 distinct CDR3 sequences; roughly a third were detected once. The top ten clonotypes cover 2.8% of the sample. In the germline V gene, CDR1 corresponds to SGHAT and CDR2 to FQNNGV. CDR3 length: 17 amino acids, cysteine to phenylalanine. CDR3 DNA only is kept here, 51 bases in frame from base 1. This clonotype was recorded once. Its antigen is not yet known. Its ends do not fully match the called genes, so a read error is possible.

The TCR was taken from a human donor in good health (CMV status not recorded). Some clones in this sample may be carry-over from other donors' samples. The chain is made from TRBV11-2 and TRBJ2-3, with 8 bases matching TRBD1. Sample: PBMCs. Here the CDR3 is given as CASSLGRGQASTDTQYF. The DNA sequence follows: TGTGCCAGCAGCTTAGGCAGGGGACAGGCGAGCACAGATACTCAGTATTTT.